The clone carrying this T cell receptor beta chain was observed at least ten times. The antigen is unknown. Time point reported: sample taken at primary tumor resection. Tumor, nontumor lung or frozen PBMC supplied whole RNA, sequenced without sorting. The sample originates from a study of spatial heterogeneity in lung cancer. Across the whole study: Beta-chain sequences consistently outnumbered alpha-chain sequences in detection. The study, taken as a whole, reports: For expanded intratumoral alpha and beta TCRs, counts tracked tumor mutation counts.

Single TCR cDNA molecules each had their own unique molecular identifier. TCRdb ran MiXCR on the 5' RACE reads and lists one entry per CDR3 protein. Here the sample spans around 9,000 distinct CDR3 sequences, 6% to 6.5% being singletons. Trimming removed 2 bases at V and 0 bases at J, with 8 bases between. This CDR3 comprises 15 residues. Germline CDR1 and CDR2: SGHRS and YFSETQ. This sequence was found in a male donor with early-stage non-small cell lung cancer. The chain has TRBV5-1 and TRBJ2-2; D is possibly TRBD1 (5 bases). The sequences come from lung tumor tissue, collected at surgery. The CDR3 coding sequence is TGCGCCAGCAGCTTCCAGGGCGCGAACACCGGGGAGCTGTTTTTT. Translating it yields CASSFQGANTGELFF. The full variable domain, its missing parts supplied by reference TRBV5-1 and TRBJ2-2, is KAGVTQTPRYLIKTRGQQVTLSCSPISGHRSVSWYQQTPGQGLQFLFEYFSETQRNKGNFPGRFSGRQFSNSRSEMNVSTLELGDSALYLCASSFQGANTGELFFGEGSRLTVL.